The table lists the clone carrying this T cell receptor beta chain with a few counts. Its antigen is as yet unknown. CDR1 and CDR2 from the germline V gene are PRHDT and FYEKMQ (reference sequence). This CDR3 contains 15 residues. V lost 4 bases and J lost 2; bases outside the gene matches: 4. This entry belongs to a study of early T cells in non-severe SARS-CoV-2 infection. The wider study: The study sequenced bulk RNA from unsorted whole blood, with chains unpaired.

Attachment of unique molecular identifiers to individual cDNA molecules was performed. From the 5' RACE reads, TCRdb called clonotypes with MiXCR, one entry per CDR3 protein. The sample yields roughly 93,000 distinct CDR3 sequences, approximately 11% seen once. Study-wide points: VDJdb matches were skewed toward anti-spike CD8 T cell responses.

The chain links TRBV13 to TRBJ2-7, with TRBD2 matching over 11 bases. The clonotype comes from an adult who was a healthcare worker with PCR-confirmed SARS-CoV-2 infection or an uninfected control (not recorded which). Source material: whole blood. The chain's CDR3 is CASSSPGLAAYEQYF. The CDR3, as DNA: TGTGCCAGCAGCTCGCCGGGACTAGCGGCCTACGAGCAGTACTTC.